These T cell receptor beta chains were read from a single sample in a study of T cell changes during pregnancy in multiple sclerosis. Profiling relied on immunoSEQ multiplex PCR, and the TCRdb table lists in-frame clones only, not all of them. The top ten hold 0.25% to 0.3% of the sample, which has more than 45,000 clones, nearly 95% seen once. Sample: CD4+ T cells from peripheral blood mononuclear cells, taken in the second trimester of pregnancy. These receptors all come from a female donor with multiple sclerosis, enrolled in a pregnancy study. CDR3s include the opening cysteine and the closing phenylalanine or tryptophan. D genes are given only for firm matches. Some rows have no size entry. The others give once, few or many, or a class for an expanded clone.

clone_size	d_call	j_call	v_call	cdr3_aa	cdr3_nt
.	TRBD1	TRBJ2-7	TRBV7-9	CASSLGDRGSYEQYF	TGTGCCAGCAGCTTAGGGGACAGGGGGTCCTACGAGCAGTACTTC
.	TRBD1	TRBJ2-5	TRBV7-2	CASRSRGSGQGSRETQYF	TGTGCCAGCAGGTCCCGCGGTTCGGGACAGGGCTCCCGAGAGACCCAGTACTTC
.	.	TRBJ1-1	TRBV29-1	CSVKQGNTEAFF	TGCAGCGTAAAACAGGGGAACACTGAAGCTTTCTTT
.	TRBD1	TRBJ2-1	TRBV12-5	CASGLVPSQGAVNNEQFF	TGTGCTAGTGGTTTGGTACCATCGCAGGGGGCGGTGAACAATGAGCAGTTCTTC
.	TRBD1	TRBJ2-7	TRBV6-5	CASRAGQGAGEQYF	TGTGCCAGCAGGGCGGGACAGGGGGCGGGCGAGCAGTACTTC
once	.	TRBJ2-7	TRBV6-5	CASTAGTLAYEQYF	TGTGCCAGCACCGCCGGGACACTAGCCTACGAGCAGTACTTC
.	.	TRBJ1-5	TRBV2	CASSEAESPQHF	TGTGCCAGCAGTGAAGCCGAGTCCCCCCAGCATTTT
.	TRBD1	TRBJ1-6	TRBV2	CASSEWRQGVNSPLHF	TGTGCCAGCAGTGAATGGCGACAGGGTGTAAATTCACCCCTCCACTTT
.	.	TRBJ1-6	TRBV19	CASSIADNSPLHF	TGTGCCAGTAGTATAGCTGATAATTCACCCCTCCACTTT
.	.	TRBJ1-1	TRBV18	CASSILRDTEAFF	TGTGCCAGCTCGATCCTCCGGGACACTGAAGCTTTCTTT
.	.	TRBJ1-1	TRBV5-1	CASSLNDMGQGFYTEAFF	TGCGCCAGCAGCTTGAATGATATGGGGCAGGGTTTCTACACTGAAGCTTTCTTT
.	TRBD1	TRBJ1-1	TRBV18	CASSPPTGRDTEAFF	TGTGCCAGCTCACCCCCGACAGGGCGGGACACTGAAGCTTTCTTT
.	TRBD2	TRBJ2-2	TRBV10-3	CAISWTSGGNTGELFF	TGTGCCATCAGCTGGACTAGCGGGGGGAACACCGGGGAGCTGTTTTTT
once	.	TRBJ2-2	TRBV27	CASSRNMRRGAANTGELFF	TGTGCCAGCAGCCGAAATATGCGTCGGGGGGCCGCGAACACCGGGGAGCTGTTTTTT
.	TRBD1	TRBJ1-1	TRBV19	CASSTRQGSTEAFF	TGTGCCAGTAGTACCCGACAGGGGTCCACTGAAGCTTTCTTT
.	TRBD2	TRBJ2-5	TRBV9	CASSYSGREGETQYF	TGTGCCAGCAGCTATAGCGGGAGGGAGGGAGAGACCCAGTACTTC
.	TRBD2	TRBJ2-2	TRBV11-3	CASSPGLAGNTGELFF	TGTGCCAGCAGCCCCGGACTAGCCGGTAACACCGGGGAGCTGTTTTTT
.	.	TRBJ2-5	TRBV7-6	CASSVTGTNLAQYF	TGTGCCAGCAGCGTCACCGGGACAAATCTCGCCCAGTACTTC
.	.	TRBJ1-6	TRBV9	CASSVEAGGGSPLHF	TGTGCCAGCAGCGTAGAGGCAGGAGGAGGATCACCCCTCCACTTT
few	.	TRBJ1-1	TRBV14	CASTSLQVMNTEAFF	TGTGCCAGCACCTCTTTACAGGTCATGAACACTGAAGCTTTCTTT
.	.	TRBJ1-5	TRBV6-5	CASSRTGSSNQPQHF	TGTGCCAGCAGTCGAACAGGGTCTAGCAATCAGCCCCAGCATTTT
few	TRBD1	TRBJ2-2	TRBV5-1	CASSGGQGSAGELFF	TGCGCCAGCAGCGGAGGACAGGGTTCCGCCGGGGAGCTGTTTTTT
.	TRBD1	TRBJ2-7	TRBV27	CASSPPTGPAEQYF	TGTGCCAGCAGTCCCCCGACAGGGCCGGCCGAGCAGTACTTC
.	TRBD2	TRBJ2-7	TRBV5-5	CASSSLGALAGSSYEQYF	TGTGCCAGCAGCTCCCTCGGGGCGCTAGCGGGGAGCTCCTACGAGCAGTACTTC
.	.	TRBJ1-3	TRBV6-5	CASSPVGGERNTIYF	TGTGCCAGCAGTCCCGTAGGGGGAGAAAGAAACACCATATATTTT
.	.	TRBJ2-3	TRBV5-6	CASSLERADTQYF	TGTGCCAGCAGCTTGGAACGGGCAGATACGCAGTATTTT